This T cell receptor (beta chain) was sequenced in a study of patients and donors after allogeneic stem cell transplantation. TCRdb analysed the RT-PCR reads with MiXCR anew, one entry per CDR3 protein. The sample holds about a million distinct CDR3 sequences, roughly 17% seen once. The CDR3 totals 14 residues. Trimming cost V 6 bases and J 7 bases; bases outside gene matches: 4. Sequencing was performed on blood, either unsorted or a sorted T cell fraction (not recorded which). The receptor was isolated from a human donor who was either an allogeneic HSCT recipient or a stem cell or donor lymphocyte infusion donor (not recorded which). It is not recorded whose cells these are; they may come from a transplant donor. This chain connects TRBV12-3 or TRBV12-4 to TRBJ2-3, with TRBD2 matching over 13 bases. CDR3 bases: TGTGCCAGCAGACTAGCGGGAGGGCCTTATACGCAGTATTTT. Translation gives CASRLAGGPYTQYF.